The clone carrying this T cell receptor beta chain is categorized as medium-sized. Its antigen is not identified. This entry belongs to a study of T-cell memory formation after mild COVID-19. TCRdb re-analysed the 5' RACE reads in MiXCR, keeping a single row per CDR3 protein. The data hold roughly 5,000 distinct CDR3 sequences, with approximately 48% observed a single time. CDR1 is LGHNA and CDR2 is YSLEER in the germline V gene. This CDR3 contains 17 residues. V was shortened by 0 bases and J by 0 bases, with 12 bases between the two germline ends. General study results and limits: Still unconfirmed is whether the second-wave clones peaking on day 37 recognized SARS-CoV-2.

The receptor comes from an adult who had mild COVID-19 (a few samples of this study predate the infection). Cell type and time point are not known. The sequencing input was PBMCs or a T cell subset sorted from them (not recorded which). The chain links TRBV4-3 to TRBJ1-5; D not certain. The CDR3 DNA reads TGCGCCAGCAGCCAAGAACGGGGAGAATATAGCAATCAGCCCCAGCATTTT. Its translation: CASSQERGEYSNQPQHF.